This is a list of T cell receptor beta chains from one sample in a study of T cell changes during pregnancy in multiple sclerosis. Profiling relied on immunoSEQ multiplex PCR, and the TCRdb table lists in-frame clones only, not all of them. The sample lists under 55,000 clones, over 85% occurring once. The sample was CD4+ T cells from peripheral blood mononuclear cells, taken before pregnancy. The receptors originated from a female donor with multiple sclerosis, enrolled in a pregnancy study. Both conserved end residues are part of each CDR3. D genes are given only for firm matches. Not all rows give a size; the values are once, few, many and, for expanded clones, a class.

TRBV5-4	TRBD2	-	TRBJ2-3	CASRIGGGGTDTQYF	TGTGCCAGCAGGATCGGGGGAGGGGGCACAGATACGCAGTATTTT
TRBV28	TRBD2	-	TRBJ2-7	CASAETSGSSYEQYF	TGTGCCAGCGCAGAGACTAGCGGGAGCTCCTACGAGCAGTACTTC
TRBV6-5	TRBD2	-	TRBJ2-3	CASSYRAGGTDTQYF	TGTGCCAGCAGTTACCGGGCGGGGGGTACAGATACGCAGTATTTT
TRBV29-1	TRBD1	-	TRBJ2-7	CSVGTGKDEQYF	TGCAGCGTTGGGACAGGGAAGGACGAGCAGTACTTC
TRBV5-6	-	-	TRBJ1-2	CASSLPANYGYTF	TGTGCCAGCAGTCTGCCAGCTAACTATGGCTACACCTTC
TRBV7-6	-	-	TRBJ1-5	CASSLQPGEPQHF	TGTGCCAGCAGCTTACAACCCGGGGAGCCCCAGCATTTT
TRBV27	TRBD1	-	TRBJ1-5	CASSLYQSGQGSNQPQHF	TGTGCCAGCAGTTTATACCAATCGGGACAGGGAAGCAATCAGCCCCAGCATTTT
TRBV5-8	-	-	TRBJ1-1	CASSLGGLRSEAFF	TGTGCCAGCAGCTTGGGAGGGTTACGGTCTGAAGCTTTCTTT
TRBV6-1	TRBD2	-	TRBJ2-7	CASSEGASGSGEQYF	TGTGCCAGCAGTGAAGGGGCTAGCGGGAGTGGCGAGCAGTACTTC
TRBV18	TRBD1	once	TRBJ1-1	CASSLDRGGTEAFF	TGTGCCAGCTCACTAGACAGGGGGGGGACTGAAGCTTTCTTT
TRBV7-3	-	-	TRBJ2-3	CASSLKSRANTDTQYF	TGTGCCAGCAGCTTAAAAAGCAGGGCAAACACAGATACGCAGTATTTT
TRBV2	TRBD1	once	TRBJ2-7	CASRRQGSSYEQYF	TGTGCCAGCAGGAGACAGGGTAGCTCCTACGAGCAGTACTTC
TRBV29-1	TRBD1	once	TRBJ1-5	CSVTPGGMDQPQHF	TGCAGCGTGACACCAGGGGGCATGGATCAGCCCCAGCATTTT
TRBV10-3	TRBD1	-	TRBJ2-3	CAIRGGTGLPLSLDTQYF	TGTGCCATCAGGGGGGGGACAGGGCTTCCCCTAAGCTTAGATACGCAGTATTTT
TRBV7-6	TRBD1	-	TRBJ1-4	CASSFGTGMNEKLFF	TGTGCCAGCAGCTTTGGGACAGGGATGAATGAAAAACTGTTTTTT
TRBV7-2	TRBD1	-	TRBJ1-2	CASSGTGIGYTF	TGTGCCAGCAGCGGGACAGGAATTGGCTACACCTTC
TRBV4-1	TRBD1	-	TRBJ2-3	CASSQVALGTGGTDTQYF	TGCGCCAGCAGCCAAGTGGCCTTAGGGACAGGTGGGACAGATACGCAGTATTTT
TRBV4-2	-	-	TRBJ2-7	CASSQGKVGDPYEQYF	TGTGCCAGCAGCCAAGGAAAGGTCGGAGACCCCTACGAGCAGTACTTC
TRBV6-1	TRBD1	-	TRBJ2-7	CASSPPGTGGSEQYF	TGTGCCAGCAGTCCCCCCGGGACAGGGGGCTCCGAGCAGTACTTC
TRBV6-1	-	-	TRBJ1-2	CASSGTEVKAYGYTF	TGTGCCAGCAGTGGGACAGAGGTAAAGGCATATGGCTACACCTTC
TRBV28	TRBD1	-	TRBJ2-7	CASSLVFGQGEHEQYF	TGTGCCAGCAGTTTAGTTTTCGGACAGGGCGAGCACGAGCAGTACTTC
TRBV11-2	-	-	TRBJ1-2	CASSQAGAGLDYGYTF	TGTGCCAGCAGCCAAGCAGGTGCAGGGTTAGACTATGGCTACACCTTC